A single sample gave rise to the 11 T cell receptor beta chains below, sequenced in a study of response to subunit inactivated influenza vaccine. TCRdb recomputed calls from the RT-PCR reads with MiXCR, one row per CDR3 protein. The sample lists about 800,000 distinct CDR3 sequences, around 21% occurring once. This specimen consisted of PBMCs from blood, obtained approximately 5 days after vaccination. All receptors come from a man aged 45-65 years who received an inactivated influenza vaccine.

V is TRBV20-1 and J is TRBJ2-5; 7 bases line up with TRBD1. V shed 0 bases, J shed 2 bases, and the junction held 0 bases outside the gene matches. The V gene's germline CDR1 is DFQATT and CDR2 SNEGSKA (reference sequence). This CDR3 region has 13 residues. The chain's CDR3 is CSAREDRQETQYF. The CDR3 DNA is TGCAGTGCTAGAGAGGACAGGCAAGAGACCCAGTACTTC.

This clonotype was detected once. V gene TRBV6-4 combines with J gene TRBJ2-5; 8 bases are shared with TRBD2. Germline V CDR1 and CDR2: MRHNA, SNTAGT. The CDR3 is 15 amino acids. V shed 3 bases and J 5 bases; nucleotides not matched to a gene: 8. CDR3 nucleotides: TGTGCCAGCAGTGAGGACGGGGGGGCCCGGGAGACCCAGTACTTC. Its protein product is CASSEDGGARETQYF.

As DNA, the CDR3 is TGCAGTGCCGCCTCTTCCGGGGGAACCTTTCCAGATGAGCAGTTCTTC. Its protein product is CSAASSGGTFPDEQFF. The rearrangement uses TRBV20-1 and TRBJ2-1, with TRBD2 as a possible D gene (6 bases). The length of the CDR3 is 16 residues. V lost 6 bases to trimming and J lost 8 bases, with 26 bases between them. Germline V gene sequence: CDR1 DFQATT, CDR2 SNEGSKA (reference sequence).

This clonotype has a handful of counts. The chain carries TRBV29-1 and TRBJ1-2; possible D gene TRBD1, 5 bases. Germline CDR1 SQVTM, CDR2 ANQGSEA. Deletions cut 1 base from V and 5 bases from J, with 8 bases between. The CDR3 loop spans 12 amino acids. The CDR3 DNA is TGCAGCGTTGAAGTCAGGGCGTATGGCTACACCTTC. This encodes CSVEVRAYGYTF. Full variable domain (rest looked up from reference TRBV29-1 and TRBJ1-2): SAVISQKPSRDICQRGTSLTIQCQVDSQVTMMFWYRQQPGQSLTLIATANQGSEATYESGFVIDKFPISRPNLTFSTLTVSNMSPEDSSIYLCSVEVRAYGYTFGSGTRLTVV.

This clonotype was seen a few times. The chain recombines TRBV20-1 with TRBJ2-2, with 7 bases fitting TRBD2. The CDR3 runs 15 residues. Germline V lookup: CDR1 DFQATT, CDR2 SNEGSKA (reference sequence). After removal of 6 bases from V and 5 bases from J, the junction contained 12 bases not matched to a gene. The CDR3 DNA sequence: TGCAGTGCCACCGACCGGGCCGGGGGGACCGGGGAGCTGTTTTTT. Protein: CSATDRAGGTGELFF.

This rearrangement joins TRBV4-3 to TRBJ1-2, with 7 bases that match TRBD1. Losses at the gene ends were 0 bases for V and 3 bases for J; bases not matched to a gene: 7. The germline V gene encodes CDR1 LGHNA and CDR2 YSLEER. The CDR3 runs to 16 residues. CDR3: CASSQEIQGLDYGYTF. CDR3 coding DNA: TGCGCCAGCAGCCAAGAAATACAGGGGCTTGACTATGGCTACACCTTC.

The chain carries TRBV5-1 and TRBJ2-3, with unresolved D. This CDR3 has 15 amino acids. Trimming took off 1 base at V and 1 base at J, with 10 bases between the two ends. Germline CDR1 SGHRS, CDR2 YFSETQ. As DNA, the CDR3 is TGCGCCAGCAGCTTGTCTCAGCAAGGCACAGATACGCAGTATTTT. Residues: CASSLSQQGTDTQYF. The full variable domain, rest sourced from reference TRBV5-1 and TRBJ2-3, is KAGVTQTPRYLIKTRGQQVTLSCSPISGHRSVSWYQQTPGQGLQFLFEYFSETQRNKGNFPGRFSGRQFSNSRSEMNVSTLELGDSALYLCASSLSQQGTDTQYFGPGTRLTVL.

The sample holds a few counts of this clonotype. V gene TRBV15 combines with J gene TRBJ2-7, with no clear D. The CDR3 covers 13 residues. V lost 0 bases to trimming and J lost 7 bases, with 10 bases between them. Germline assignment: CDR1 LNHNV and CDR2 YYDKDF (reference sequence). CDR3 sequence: CATSRDPQEEQYF. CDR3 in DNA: TGTGCCACCAGCAGAGATCCCCAGGAAGAGCAGTACTTC.

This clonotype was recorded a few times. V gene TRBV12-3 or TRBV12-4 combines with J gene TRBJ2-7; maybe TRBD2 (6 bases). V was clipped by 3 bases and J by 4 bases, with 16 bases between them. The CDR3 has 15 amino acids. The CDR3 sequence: CASSLGTGNRYEQYF. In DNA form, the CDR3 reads TGTGCCAGCAGTTTGGGGACTGGGAATAGGTACGAGCAGTACTTC.

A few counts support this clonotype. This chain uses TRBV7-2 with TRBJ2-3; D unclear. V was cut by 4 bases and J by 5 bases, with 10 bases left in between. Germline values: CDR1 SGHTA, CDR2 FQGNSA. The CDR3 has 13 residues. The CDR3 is CASSSRPGDTQYF. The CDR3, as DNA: TGTGCCAGCAGCTCCCGACCGGGAGATACGCAGTATTTT. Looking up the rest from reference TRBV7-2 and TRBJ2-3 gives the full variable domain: GAGVSQSPSNKVTEKGKDVELRCDPISGHTALYWYRQSLGQGLEFLIYFQGNSAPDKSGLPSDRFSAERTGGSVSTLTIQRTQQEDSAVYLCASSSRPGDTQYFGPGTRLTVL.

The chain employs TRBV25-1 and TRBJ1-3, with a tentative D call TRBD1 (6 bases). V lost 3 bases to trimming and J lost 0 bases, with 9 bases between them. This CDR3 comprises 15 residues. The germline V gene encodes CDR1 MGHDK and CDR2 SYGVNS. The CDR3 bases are TGTGCCAGCAGTGACAGGGGATCCTCTGGAAACACCATATATTTT. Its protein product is CASSDRGSSGNTIYF.